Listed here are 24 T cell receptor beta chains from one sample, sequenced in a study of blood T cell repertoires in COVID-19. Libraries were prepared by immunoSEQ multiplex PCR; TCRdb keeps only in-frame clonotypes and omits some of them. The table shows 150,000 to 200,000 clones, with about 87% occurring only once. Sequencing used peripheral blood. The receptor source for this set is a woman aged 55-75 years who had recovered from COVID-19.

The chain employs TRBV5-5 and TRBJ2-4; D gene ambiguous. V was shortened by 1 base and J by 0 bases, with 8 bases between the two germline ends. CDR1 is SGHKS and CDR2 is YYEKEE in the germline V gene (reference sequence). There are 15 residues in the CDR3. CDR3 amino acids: CASSLTVLAKNIQYF. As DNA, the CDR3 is TGTGCCAGCAGCTTGACAGTTCTAGCCAAAAACATTCAGTACTTC.

The CDR3, as DNA: TGTGCCAGCAGACAGAGGAACACCGGGGAGCTGTTTTTT. Amino acids: CASRQRNTGELFF. The rearrangement links TRBV12-3 or TRBV12-4 to TRBJ2-2; D is unresolved. The CDR3 spans 13 residues. With 6 bases removed from V and 1 base from J, the gap between germline ends came to 6 bases.

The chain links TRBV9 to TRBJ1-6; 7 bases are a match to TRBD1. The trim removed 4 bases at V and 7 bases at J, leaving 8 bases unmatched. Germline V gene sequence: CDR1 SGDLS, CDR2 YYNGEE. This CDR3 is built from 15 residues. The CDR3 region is CASSPSGTVNSPLHF. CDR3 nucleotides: TGTGCCAGCAGCCCGTCAGGGACAGTCAATTCACCCCTCCACTTT.

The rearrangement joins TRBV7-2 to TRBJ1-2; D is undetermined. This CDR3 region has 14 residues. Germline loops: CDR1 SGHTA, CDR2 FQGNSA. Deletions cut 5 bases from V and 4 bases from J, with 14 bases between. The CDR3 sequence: CASSDLLSGYGYTF. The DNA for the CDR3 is TGTGCCAGCAGCGACCTGCTATCGGGCTATGGCTACACCTTC.

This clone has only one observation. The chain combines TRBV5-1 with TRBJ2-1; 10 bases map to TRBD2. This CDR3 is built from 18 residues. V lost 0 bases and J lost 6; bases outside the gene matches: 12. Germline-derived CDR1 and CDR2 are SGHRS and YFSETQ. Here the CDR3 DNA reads TGCGCCAGCAGCTTGGGGGGACTAGCGTCCTCTCTTGGCAATGAGCAGTTCTTC. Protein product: CASSLGGLASSLGNEQFF.

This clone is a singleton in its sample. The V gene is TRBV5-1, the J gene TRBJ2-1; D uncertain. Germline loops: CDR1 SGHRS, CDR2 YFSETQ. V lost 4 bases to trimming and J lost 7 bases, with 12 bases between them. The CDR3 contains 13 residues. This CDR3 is CASSTGDINEQFF. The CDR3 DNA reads TGCGCCAGCAGCACCGGAGATATAAATGAGCAGTTCTTC.

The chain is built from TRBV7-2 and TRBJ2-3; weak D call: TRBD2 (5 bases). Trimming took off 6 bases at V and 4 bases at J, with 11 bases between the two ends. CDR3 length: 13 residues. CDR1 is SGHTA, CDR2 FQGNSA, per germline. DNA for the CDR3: TGTGCCAGCAGACCCGGGGTTTCAGATACGCAGTATTTT. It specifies CASRPGVSDTQYF. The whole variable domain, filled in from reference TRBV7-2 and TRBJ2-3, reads GAGVSQSPSNKVTEKGKDVELRCDPISGHTALYWYRQSLGQGLEFLIYFQGNSAPDKSGLPSDRFSAERTGGSVSTLTIQRTQQEDSAVYLCASRPGVSDTQYFGPGTRLTVL.

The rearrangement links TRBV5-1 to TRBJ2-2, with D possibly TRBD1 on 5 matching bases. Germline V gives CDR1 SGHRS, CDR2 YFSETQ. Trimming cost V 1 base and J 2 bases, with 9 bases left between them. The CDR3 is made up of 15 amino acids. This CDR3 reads CASSLSTGNTGELFF. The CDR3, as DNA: TGCGCCAGCAGCTTGTCTACAGGCAACACCGGGGAGCTGTTTTTT.

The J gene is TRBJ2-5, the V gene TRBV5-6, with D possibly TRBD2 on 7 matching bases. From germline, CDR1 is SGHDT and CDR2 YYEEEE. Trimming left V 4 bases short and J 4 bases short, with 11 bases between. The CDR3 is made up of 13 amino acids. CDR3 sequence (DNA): TGTGCCAGCAGCCTCGCGGGGGCAGAGACCCAGTACTTC. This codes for CASSLAGAETQYF.

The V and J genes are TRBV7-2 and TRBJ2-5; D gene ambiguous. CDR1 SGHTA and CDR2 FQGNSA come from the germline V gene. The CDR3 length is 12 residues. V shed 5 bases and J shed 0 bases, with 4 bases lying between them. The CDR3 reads CASSPYQETQYF. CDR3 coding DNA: TGTGCCAGCAGCCCGTACCAAGAGACCCAGTACTTC.

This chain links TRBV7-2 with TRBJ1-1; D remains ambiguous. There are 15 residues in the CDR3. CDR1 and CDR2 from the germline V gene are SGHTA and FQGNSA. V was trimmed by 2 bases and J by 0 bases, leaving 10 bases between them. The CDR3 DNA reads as TGTGCCAGCAGCTTACCCCGACTGATGAACACTGAAGCTTTCTTT. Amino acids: CASSLPRLMNTEAFF.

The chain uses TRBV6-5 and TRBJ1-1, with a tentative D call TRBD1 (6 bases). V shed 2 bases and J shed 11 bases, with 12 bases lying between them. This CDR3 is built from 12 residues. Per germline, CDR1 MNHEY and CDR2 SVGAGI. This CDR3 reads CASSYQGMVAFF. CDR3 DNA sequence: TGTGCCAGCAGTTACCAGGGGATGGTCGCTTTCTTT.

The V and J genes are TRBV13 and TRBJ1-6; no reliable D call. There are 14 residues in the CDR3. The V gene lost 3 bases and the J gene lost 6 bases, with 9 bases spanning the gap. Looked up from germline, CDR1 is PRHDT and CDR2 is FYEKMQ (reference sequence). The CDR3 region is CASSFRGSNSPLHF. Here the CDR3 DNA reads TGTGCCAGCAGCTTTAGAGGTTCTAATTCACCCCTCCACTTT.

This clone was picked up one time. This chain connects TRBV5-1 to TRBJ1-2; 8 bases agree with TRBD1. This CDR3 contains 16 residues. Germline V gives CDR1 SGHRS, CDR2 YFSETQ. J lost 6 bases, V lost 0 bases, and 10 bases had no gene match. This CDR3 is CASSLDLGQGGNGYTF. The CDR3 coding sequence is TGCGCCAGCAGCTTGGATCTCGGACAGGGCGGGAATGGCTACACCTTC.

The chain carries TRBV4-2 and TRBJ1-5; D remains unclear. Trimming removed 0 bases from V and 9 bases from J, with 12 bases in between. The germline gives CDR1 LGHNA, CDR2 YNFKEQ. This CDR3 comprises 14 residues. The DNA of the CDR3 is TGTGCCAGCAGCCAAGATGGCGGTATTGGGCCCCAGCATTTT. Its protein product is CASSQDGGIGPQHF.

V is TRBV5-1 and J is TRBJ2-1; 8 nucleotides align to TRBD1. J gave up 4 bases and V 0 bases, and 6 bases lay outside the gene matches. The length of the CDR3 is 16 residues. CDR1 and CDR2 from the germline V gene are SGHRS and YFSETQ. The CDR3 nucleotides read TGCGCCAGCAGCTTGGAACAGGGGGGCCGATACAATGAGCAGTTCTTC. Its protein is CASSLEQGGRYNEQFF. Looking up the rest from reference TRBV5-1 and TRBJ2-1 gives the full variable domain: KAGVTQTPRYLIKTRGQQVTLSCSPISGHRSVSWYQQTPGQGLQFLFEYFSETQRNKGNFPGRFSGRQFSNSRSEMNVSTLELGDSALYLCASSLEQGGRYNEQFFGPGTRLTVL.

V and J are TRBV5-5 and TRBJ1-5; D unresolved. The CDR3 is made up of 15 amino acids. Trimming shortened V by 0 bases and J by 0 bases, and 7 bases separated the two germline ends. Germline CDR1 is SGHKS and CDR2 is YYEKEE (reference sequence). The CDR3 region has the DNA TGTGCCAGCAGCTTGGAACGGTTTAGCAATCAGCCCCAGCATTTT. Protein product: CASSLERFSNQPQHF.

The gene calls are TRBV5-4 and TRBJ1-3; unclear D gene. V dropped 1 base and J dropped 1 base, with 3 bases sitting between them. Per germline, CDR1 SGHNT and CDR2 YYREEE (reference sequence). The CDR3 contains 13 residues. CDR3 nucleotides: TGTGCCAGCAGCTTGTATTCTGGAAACACCATATATTTT. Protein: CASSLYSGNTIYF.

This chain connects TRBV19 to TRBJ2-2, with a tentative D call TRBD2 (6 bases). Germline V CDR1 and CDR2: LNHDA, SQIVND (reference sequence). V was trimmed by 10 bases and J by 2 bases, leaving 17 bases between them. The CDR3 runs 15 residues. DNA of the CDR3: TGTGCCACTTCCAAGCCGGGACTTAACACCGGGGAGCTGTTTTTT. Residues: CATSKPGLNTGELFF. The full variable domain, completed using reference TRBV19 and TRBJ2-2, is DGGITQSPKYLFRKEGQNVTLSCEQNLNHDAMYWYRQDPGQGLRLIYYSQIVNDFQKGDIAEGYSVSREKKESFPLTVTSAQKNPTAFYLCATSKPGLNTGELFFGEGSRLTVL.

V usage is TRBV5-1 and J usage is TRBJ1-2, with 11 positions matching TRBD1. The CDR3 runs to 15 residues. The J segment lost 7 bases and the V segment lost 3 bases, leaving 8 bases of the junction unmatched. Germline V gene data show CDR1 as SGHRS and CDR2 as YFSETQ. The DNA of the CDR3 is TGCGCCAGCAGCTGGACAGGGGGCGAAGTGGGTGGCTACACCTTC. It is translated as CASSWTGGEVGGYTF.

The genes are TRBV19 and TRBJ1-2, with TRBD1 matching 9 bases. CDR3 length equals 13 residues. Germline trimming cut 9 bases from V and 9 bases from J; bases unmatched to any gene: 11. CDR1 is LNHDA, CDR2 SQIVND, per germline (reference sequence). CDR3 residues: CASDAGTGWRYTF. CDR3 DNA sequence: TGTGCCAGCGACGCCGGGACAGGGTGGCGCTACACCTTC.

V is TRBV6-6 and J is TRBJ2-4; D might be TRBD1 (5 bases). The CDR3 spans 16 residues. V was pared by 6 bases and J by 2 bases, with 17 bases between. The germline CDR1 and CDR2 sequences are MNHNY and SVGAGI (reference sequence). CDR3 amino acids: CASSNQLTETKNIQYF. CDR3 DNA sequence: TGTGCCAGCAGCAACCAACTGACAGAAACCAAAAACATTCAGTACTTC.

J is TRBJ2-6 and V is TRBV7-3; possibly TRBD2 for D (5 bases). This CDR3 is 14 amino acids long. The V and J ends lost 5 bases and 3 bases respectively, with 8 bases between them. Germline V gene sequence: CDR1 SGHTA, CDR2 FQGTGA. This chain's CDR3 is CASSTGVGANVLTF. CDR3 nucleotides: TGTGCCAGCAGCACCGGGGTTGGGGCCAACGTCCTGACTTTC. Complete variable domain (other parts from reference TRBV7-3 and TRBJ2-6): GAGVSQTPSNKVTEKGKYVELRCDPISGHTALYWYRQSLGQGPEFLIYFQGTGAADDSGLPNDRFFAVRPEGSVSTLKIQRTERGDSAVYLCASSTGVGANVLTFGAGSRLTVL.

CDR3 sequence: CASSYGGAGQGGLLFF. CDR3 DNA sequence: TGTGCCAGCAGTTACGGAGGCGCGGGACAGGGGGGTTTACTGTTTTTT. V is TRBV6-5 and J is TRBJ1-4; 11 bases align to TRBD1. Germline values: CDR1 MNHEY, CDR2 SVGAGI. The trim removed 2 bases at V and 13 bases at J, leaving 12 bases unmatched. The CDR3 totals 16 residues.